Presented here are 22 T cell receptor beta chains from one specimen sequenced in a study of PD-L1 blockade in urothelial cancer. Only in-frame clones appear in the TCRdb table, and some are missing; sequencing was by immunoSEQ multiplex PCR. This sample carries tens of thousands of clones, around 79% of them seen once, and the ten largest clones take 3.5% to 4.5%. Sequences were derived from PBMCs, sampled around atezolizumab (anti-PD-L1) treatment. Receptor source: a man between 65 and 85 years old with urothelial cancer.

The J gene is TRBJ2-3, the V gene TRBV29-1; 9 nucleotides agree with TRBD2. Germline CDR1 reads SQVTM; CDR2 reads ANQGSEA. V was pared by 7 bases and J by 1 base, with 9 bases of the junction left unmatched. The CDR3 has 15 amino acids. This CDR3 is CSETLAGWGTDTQYF. DNA for the CDR3: TGCAGCGAAACCCTAGCGGGGTGGGGCACAGATACGCAGTATTTT.

This chain joins TRBV7-8 and TRBJ1-2, with D possibly TRBD1 on 5 matching bases. Trimming pared 5 bases from V and 1 base from J, leaving 8 bases between. The germline gives CDR1 SGHVS, CDR2 FQNEAQ. The CDR3 covers 13 residues. CDR3 region: CASSQTDNYGYTF. The CDR3 DNA follows: TGTGCCAGCAGCCAGACAGATAACTATGGCTACACCTTC.

The chain carries TRBV2 and TRBJ2-1, with D tentatively TRBD1 (6 bases). This CDR3 region has 15 residues. Trimming left V 8 bases short and J 0 bases short, with 14 bases between. Germline CDR1 reads SNHLY; CDR2 reads FYNNEI. The CDR3 sequence is CASQGTKSSYNEQFF. The CDR3 DNA reads as TGTGCCAGCCAGGGGACCAAGAGCTCCTACAATGAGCAGTTCTTC.

In this sample, this clone turned up once. The CDR3 here is CASSLSGRTNEQFF. CDR3 coding DNA: TGTGCCAGCAGCTTAAGCGGGAGAACGAATGAGCAGTTCTTC. V gene TRBV7-3 combines with J gene TRBJ2-1; 7 bases match TRBD2. Trimming at V came to 1 base and at J to 7 bases, leaving 4 bases not matched to a gene. Germline loops: CDR1 SGHTA, CDR2 FQGTGA. This CDR3 region has 14 residues.

The rearrangement links TRBV11-3 to TRBJ2-1; 9 bases are shared with TRBD2. The J segment lost 9 bases and the V segment lost 4 bases, leaving 7 bases of the junction unmatched. Germline values: CDR1 SGHNT, CDR2 YENEEA. The CDR3 length is 14 residues. The CDR3: CASSSGTSSREQFF. CDR3 coding DNA: TGTGCCAGCAGCTCCGGGACTAGCTCGCGTGAGCAGTTCTTC.

This rearrangement joins TRBV7-8 to TRBJ1-5, with a possible D match to TRBD1 (6 bases). Germline CDR1 and CDR2: SGHVS and FQNEAQ. V lost 2 bases and J 2 bases, leaving 13 bases between the germline ends. The CDR3 is 16 amino acids. CDR3 DNA sequence: TGTGCCAGCAGCTTATGGCCAGGGGTTGGCAATCAGCCCCAGCATTTT. Residues: CASSLWPGVGNQPQHF.

This rearrangement joins TRBV2 to TRBJ2-1; 8 nucleotides agree with TRBD2. Trimming took 6 bases from V and 4 from J; bases not matched to a gene: 11. The germline V gene encodes CDR1 SNHLY and CDR2 FYNNEI. The CDR3 totals 16 residues. CDR3 in amino acids: CASSPPGLGPYNEQFF. DNA for the CDR3: TGTGCCAGCAGCCCACCGGGACTAGGGCCATACAATGAGCAGTTCTTC.

The V and J genes are TRBV7-2 and TRBJ1-5; 9 bases match TRBD1. Germline V lookup: CDR1 SGHTA, CDR2 FQGNSA. The CDR3 covers 15 residues. Trimming took 2 bases from V and 3 from J; bases not matched to a gene: 2. The CDR3, as DNA: TGTGCCAGCAGCTTAACAGGGGGCCACAATCAGCCCCAGCATTTT. Translating gives CASSLTGGHNQPQHF.

The rearrangement links TRBV27 to TRBJ2-2; 7 bases map to TRBD2. The CDR3 extends over 15 amino acids. V shed 7 bases, J shed 3 bases, and the junction held 8 bases outside the gene matches. CDR1 is MNHEY and CDR2 is SMNVEV in the germline V gene (reference sequence). The CDR3 sequence is CASTAGRGYTGELFF. CDR3 DNA: TGTGCCAGCACAGCGGGGCGCGGGTACACCGGGGAGCTGTTTTTT.

J is TRBJ2-2 and V is TRBV11-1; 14 nucleotides align to TRBD2. The CDR3 is 17 amino acids. In germline, CDR1 is SGHAT, CDR2 FQDESV (reference sequence). The V and J ends lost 5 bases and 3 bases, in that order; junction bases with no gene match: 5. This CDR3 is CASSPGLAGGYTGELFF. CDR3 DNA: TGTGCCAGCAGCCCCGGACTAGCGGGAGGATACACCGGGGAGCTGTTTTTT. The complete variable domain, with remaining parts taken from reference TRBV11-1 and TRBJ2-2, reads EAEVAQSPRYKITEKSQAVAFWCDPISGHATLYWYRQILGQGPELLVQFQDESVVDDSQLPKDRFSAERLKGVDSTLKIQPAELGDSAMYLCASSPGLAGGYTGELFFGEGSRLTVL.

The chain combines TRBV2 with TRBJ1-5; D ambiguous. CDR1 SNHLY and CDR2 FYNNEI come from the germline V gene. The CDR3 consists of 14 residues. Trimming took off 8 bases at V and 0 bases at J, with 11 bases between the two ends. The CDR3 DNA reads TGTGCCAGCTCAAATACACATAGCAATCAGCCCCAGCATTTT. Amino acids: CASSNTHSNQPQHF.

The chain is built from TRBV2 and TRBJ2-2; D possibly corresponds to TRBD1 (6 bases). The germline CDR1 and CDR2 sequences are SNHLY and FYNNEI. The CDR3 covers 14 residues. V dropped 6 bases and J dropped 5 bases, with 13 bases sitting between them. As DNA, the CDR3 is TGTGCCAGCAGAGTAAACAGGGATACCGGGGAGCTGTTTTTT. Translating gives CASRVNRDTGELFF.

The chain links TRBV6-6 to TRBJ1-1; the D gene is possibly TRBD1 (5 bases). V was pared by 2 bases and J by 4 bases, with 8 bases between. The CDR3 extends over 13 amino acids. Germline CDR1 and CDR2: MNHNY and SVGAGI (reference sequence). This CDR3 reads CASSYPGGTEAFF. The CDR3 coding sequence is TGTGCCAGCAGTTACCCCGGGGGCACTGAAGCTTTCTTT.

This clone was observed a single time. J is TRBJ2-3 and V is TRBV5-4; TRBD2 agrees at 14 bases. The germline CDR1 and CDR2 sequences are SGHNT and YYREEE (reference sequence). The CDR3 runs 18 residues. J was trimmed by 0 bases and V by 4 bases; bases with no gene match: 7. CDR3 protein: CASSGGLAGVSSTDTQYF. CDR3 bases: TGTGCCAGCAGCGGGGGACTAGCGGGAGTATCTAGCACAGATACGCAGTATTTT.

The chain has TRBV19 and TRBJ1-1; 9 bases are a match to TRBD1. The CDR3 length is 15 residues. The junction had 6 bases not matched to a gene; V was cut back by 5 bases and J by 2 bases. Per the germline V gene, CDR1 is LNHDA and CDR2 is SQIVND (reference sequence). The CDR3 here is CASSSLTGGNTEAFF. In DNA form, the CDR3 reads TGTGCCAGTAGTTCCCTGACAGGGGGAAACACTGAAGCTTTCTTT.

This chain connects TRBV27 to TRBJ2-7; TRBD1 might be the D (6 bases). The V and J ends lost 5 bases and 2 bases respectively, with 13 bases between them. Per germline, CDR1 MNHEY and CDR2 SMNVEV (reference sequence). This CDR3 has 14 residues. The CDR3 region is CASSTRTAPYEQYF. Here the CDR3 DNA reads TGTGCCAGCAGTACCCGGACAGCTCCCTACGAGCAGTACTTC.

This clone was seen at least ten times. The genes are TRBV27 and TRBJ2-1, with TRBD1 as a possible D gene (6 bases). The V end lost 6 bases, the J end lost 4 bases, and 7 bases lay between the germline ends. Per the germline V gene, CDR1 is MNHEY and CDR2 is SMNVEV (reference sequence). The CDR3 has 12 residues. This CDR3 is CASSDRYNEQFF. CDR3 DNA sequence: TGTGCCAGCAGCGACAGGTACAATGAGCAGTTCTTC.

The chain links TRBV7-9 to TRBJ2-7; 10 bases align to TRBD2. With V trimmed by 6 bases and J by 1 base, 6 bases remained unmatched. The CDR3 loop spans 15 amino acids. The germline CDR1 and CDR2 sequences are SEHNR and FQNEAQ (reference sequence). The CDR3 nucleotides are TGTGCCAGCAGACACCAAGCGGGAGGGTCCTACGAGCAGTACTTC. Encoded protein: CASRHQAGGSYEQYF. Drawing the rest from reference TRBV7-9 and TRBJ2-7, the complete variable domain is DTGVSQNPRHKITKRGQNVTFRCDPISEHNRLYWYRQTLGQGPEFLTYFQNEAQLEKSRLLSDRFSAERPKGSFSTLEIQRTEQGDSAMYLCASRHQAGGSYEQYFGPGTRLTVT.

CDR3 amino acids: CASSLVRGTGEQYF. CDR3 coding DNA: TGTGCCAGCAGCTTAGTCAGGGGGACGGGTGAGCAGTACTTC. The chain carries TRBV11-2 and TRBJ2-7, with TRBD1 matching 7 bases. The CDR3 runs 14 residues. Looked up from germline, CDR1 is SGHAT and CDR2 is FQNNGV. V shed 1 base, J shed 7 bases, and the junction held 7 bases outside the gene matches.

There are a few counts of this clone. The gene calls are TRBV6-1 and TRBJ1-2; D might be TRBD1 (6 bases). V was trimmed by 1 base and J by 7 bases, leaving 10 bases between them. There are 13 residues in the CDR3. Germline V gene lookup returns CDR1 MNHNS and CDR2 SASEGT. This chain's CDR3 is CASSEDRAAGYTF. The CDR3 DNA sequence: TGTGCCAGCAGTGAAGACAGGGCGGCTGGCTACACCTTC.

As DNA, the CDR3 is TGTGCCAGCAGCCCACACATTTCTGGAAACACCATATATTTT. It yields the protein CASSPHISGNTIYF. J is TRBJ1-3 and V is TRBV14; the D is unclear. This CDR3 has 14 amino acids. With 4 bases removed from V and 1 base from J, the gap between germline ends came to 8 bases. Per the germline V gene, CDR1 is SGHDN and CDR2 is FVKESK.

This clone was found a few times. The rearrangement joins TRBV30 to TRBJ2-7; TRBD2 aligns across 8 bases. Per the germline V gene, CDR1 is GTSNPN and CDR2 is SVGIG (reference sequence). V gave up 8 bases and J gave up 4 bases; unmatched junction bases: 16. This CDR3 region has 15 residues. In nucleotides, the CDR3 is TGTGCCCTGGCCGGCTCGCCGGGAGGGATTTACGAGCAGTACTTC. It yields the protein CALAGSPGGIYEQYF.